This TCR beta chain comes out of a study of blood T cell repertoires in COVID-19. Generated by immunoSEQ multiplex PCR, the TCRdb table keeps only in-frame clones and is missing some. The table lists about 210,000 clones, 75% to 90% of them singletons, with approximately 4% in the top ten. The origin of this receptor is a woman aged 30 to 39 who had been exposed to COVID-19. The sample consisted of PBMCs or T cells enriched from blood (not recorded which).

CDR3 protein: CASSNRLIAKKADTQYF. In nucleotides, the CDR3 is TGTGCCAGTAGTAACCGGCTTATAGCGAAGAAGGCAGATACGCAGTATTTT. The chain links TRBV19 to TRBJ2-3; D perhaps matches TRBD2 (5 bases). V gave up 4 bases and J gave up 4 bases, with 21 bases separating them. The length of the CDR3 is 17 residues. CDR1 LNHDA and CDR2 SQIVND come from the germline V gene (reference sequence).